This entry lists 8 T cell receptor beta chains sequenced from one sample in a study of PD-L1 blockade in urothelial cancer. Time point indicated: pretreatment peripheral blood. The method was immunoSEQ multiplex PCR; TCRdb's version includes in-frame clones alone and lacks a portion of them. The profile shows under 60,000 clones, roughly 80% of them singletons. The sample here was PBMCs, taken around atezolizumab (anti-PD-L1) treatment. These receptors originate from a man aged 65-85 years with urothelial cancer.

The V and J genes are TRBV5-1 and TRBJ1-1, with D tentatively TRBD1 (5 bases). CDR1 SGHRS and CDR2 YFSETQ come from the germline V gene. The V and J ends lost 5 bases and 6 bases respectively, with 17 bases between them. CDR3 length: 14 amino acids. This chain's CDR3 is CASRITRGSAEAFF. The DNA of the CDR3 is TGCGCCAGCAGGATCACACGGGGGTCAGCTGAAGCTTTCTTT. Looking up the rest from reference TRBV5-1 and TRBJ1-1 gives the full variable domain: KAGVTQTPRYLIKTRGQQVTLSCSPISGHRSVSWYQQTPGQGLQFLFEYFSETQRNKGNFPGRFSGRQFSNSRSEMNVSTLELGDSALYLCASRITRGSAEAFFGQGTRLTVV.

CDR3 in DNA: TGTGCCAGCAGCTTGGGACTAGCGGGTTTACAAGAGACCCAGTACTTC. This encodes CASSLGLAGLQETQYF. The chain carries TRBV5-6 and TRBJ2-5; 10 bases align to TRBD2. The germline CDR1 and CDR2 sequences are SGHDT and YYEEEE. V lost 0 bases, J lost 2 bases, and 4 bases stayed unmatched. The CDR3 sequence is 16 residues long.

This clone was seen a handful of times. The J gene is TRBJ2-7, the V gene TRBV15; 8 bases agree with TRBD1. Germline lookup yields CDR1 LNHNV and CDR2 YYDKDF (reference sequence). The CDR3 sequence is 15 residues long. Trimming at V came to 0 bases and at J to 10 bases, leaving 11 bases not matched to a gene. CDR3 in amino acids: CATSRDQGAAFEQYF. Written as DNA, the CDR3 is TGTGCCACCAGCAGAGATCAGGGGGCAGCCTTCGAACAGTACTTC.

The J gene is TRBJ2-3, the V gene TRBV7-9; unclear D gene. V lost 6 bases to trimming and J lost 6 bases, with 7 bases between them. CDR1 is SEHNR, CDR2 FQNEAQ, per germline (reference sequence). The CDR3 totals 11 residues. This CDR3 reads CASRLSDTQYF. The CDR3, as DNA: TGTGCCAGCAGGTTGTCGGATACGCAGTATTTT. Full variable domain (outside the CDR3, taken from reference TRBV7-9 and TRBJ2-3): DTGVSQNPRHKITKRGQNVTFRCDPISEHNRLYWYRQTLGQGPEFLTYFQNEAQLEKSRLLSDRFSAERPKGSFSTLEIQRTEQGDSAMYLCASRLSDTQYFGPGTRLTVL.

The chain couples TRBV7-2 to TRBJ2-7, with D tentatively TRBD2 (6 bases). This CDR3 has 12 amino acids. The V gene's germline CDR1 is SGHTA and CDR2 FQGNSA. The V end lost 8 bases, the J end lost 6 bases, and 14 bases lay between the germline ends. CDR3 in amino acids: CASLREKGEQYF. The CDR3 DNA reads TGTGCCAGCCTCCGGGAGAAAGGCGAGCAGTACTTC.

V is TRBV9 and J is TRBJ2-5, with 8 nucleotides matching TRBD1. Trimming at V came to 4 bases and at J to 1 base, leaving 6 bases not matched to a gene. Germline values: CDR1 SGDLS, CDR2 YYNGEE. The CDR3 length is 15 residues. The CDR3 sequence is CASSLKDRVQETQYF. The CDR3 nucleotides read TGTGCCAGCAGCTTAAAGGACAGGGTCCAAGAGACCCAGTACTTC.

The chain is built from TRBV6-1 and TRBJ1-4; a weak D match, TRBD1 (6 bases). Trimming pared 4 bases from V and 4 bases from J, leaving 19 bases between. Germline V gene lookup returns CDR1 MNHNS and CDR2 SASEGT. There are 17 residues in the CDR3. The CDR3 reads CASSARGRGPGNEKLFF. DNA of the CDR3: TGTGCCAGCAGTGCTCGGGGCAGGGGACCGGGTAATGAAAAACTGTTTTTT.

The count of this clone is one. The genes are TRBV2 and TRBJ2-1, with 7 bases that match TRBD2. The CDR3 has 17 amino acids. CDR1 is SNHLY, CDR2 FYNNEI, per germline. V shed 8 bases and J 2 bases; nucleotides not matched to a gene: 15. CDR3 protein: CASGYLAALGTYNEQFF. The CDR3 bases are TGTGCCAGCGGTTATCTAGCGGCTCTGGGGACCTACAATGAGCAGTTCTTC.